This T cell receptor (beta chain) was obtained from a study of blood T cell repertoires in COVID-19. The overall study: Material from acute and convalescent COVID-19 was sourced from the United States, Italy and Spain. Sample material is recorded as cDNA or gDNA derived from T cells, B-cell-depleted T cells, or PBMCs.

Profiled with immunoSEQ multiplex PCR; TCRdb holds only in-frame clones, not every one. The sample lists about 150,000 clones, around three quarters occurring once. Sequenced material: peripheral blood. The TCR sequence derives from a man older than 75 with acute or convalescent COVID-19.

The CDR3 DNA reads as TGTGCCAGCAGTCTGACAGGGCCCACAGATACGCAGTATTTT. Residues: CASSLTGPTDTQYF. The rearrangement uses TRBV28 and TRBJ2-3, with 7 positions matching TRBD1. Germline V gene lookup returns CDR1 MDHEN and CDR2 SYDVKM. The CDR3 is 14 residues long. V shed 5 bases, J shed 2 bases, and the junction held 4 bases outside the gene matches.